These 3 T cell receptor beta chains were all obtained from the same sample, sequenced in a study of T cells after yellow fever vaccination. TCRdb processed the 5' RACE reads anew with MiXCR; each CDR3 protein has one entry. The data contain fewer than 400,000 distinct CDR3 sequences, around 6.5% of them seen just once; the ten biggest clones take up around 16%. Sequencing was performed on PBMCs, taken 5 days after the yellow fever booster vaccination. Receptors originate from a man aged 25 to 40 who received the YFV17D yellow fever vaccine.

A few counts support this clonotype. CDR3 sequence reads: CSASFGSYNEQFF. The DNA of the CDR3 is TGCAGTGCGAGCTTTGGCTCCTACAATGAGCAGTTCTTC. The chain recombines TRBV20-1 with TRBJ2-1; no reliable D call. This CDR3 contains 13 residues. V was trimmed by 6 bases and J by 0 bases, leaving 9 bases between them. Looked up from germline, CDR1 is DFQATT and CDR2 is SNEGSKA (reference sequence).

The V and J genes are TRBV18 and TRBJ2-1, with 8 bases lining up with TRBD1. Germline assignment: CDR1 KGHSH and CDR2 LQKENI. V shed 4 bases and J 7 bases; nucleotides not matched to a gene: 9. This CDR3 region has 15 residues. For the CDR3, the DNA is TGTGCCAGCTCACGAAGCCGGGACAGGCTTAATGAGCAGTTCTTC. Its translation is CASSRSRDRLNEQFF.

This clonotype was detected once. A single base separates this from a much larger clone, so it may be a read error. The chain has TRBV7-8 and TRBJ2-7; D is unresolved. The germline gives CDR1 SGHVS, CDR2 FQNEAQ. This CDR3 spans 16 amino acids. As DNA, the CDR3 is TGTACCAGCAGCTCCTCAGAGGCCCGAAGAAGTTACGAGCAGTACTTC. Residues: CTSSSSEARRSYEQYF.